Reported below is one TCR beta chain. Its cognate antigen is unknown. The gene symbols are mouse symbols. The read terminates 1 residue before the CDR3 end, so the remaining end is supplied by the germline J gene. Germline V CDR1 and CDR2: FNHDT, SITEND (reference sequence). CDR3 length: 16 residues. V trimming: 4 bases; J trimming: 3 bases; junction bases outside the gene matches: 8. Documented time point: mouse harvest day 14 after allogeneic transplant. The graft held 10^6 splenic CD5+ T cells and 10^7 T-cell-depleted bone marrow cells. This mouse GVHD model was MHC-mismatched B6 to BALB/c, profiled day 7 or 14. The data belong to a study of tissue T cells after allogeneic stem cell transplantation. Study conclusions and caveats: In patients and mice, blood and spleen missed much of tissue repertoire. Alloreactivity or antigen specificity of tissue TCRs was not determined; some clones might be host cells.

CDR3 sequences, V/J genes, frequencies and template counts came from survey-depth TCRbeta sequencing. Repertoires were generated with immunoSEQ multiplex PCR, while TCRdb's copy carries only in-frame clones and drops some. The sample gives about 6,000 clones, over 45% of which show up once; over 30% is in the top ten. Sequenced: gut tissue. The TCR comes from a female BALB/c mouse given C57BL/6 T cells with graft-versus-host disease after an allogeneic hematopoietic cell transplant. V is TRBV19 and J is TRBJ1-4, with TRBD1 matching over 8 bases. The sequenced CDR3 bases are TGTGCCAGCAGTTTTCCCGGACAGGGCCCCAACGAAAGATTATTT. Its protein is CASSFPGQGPNERLF. From start to end, the CDR3 is CASSFPGQGPNERLFF.